This TCR beta chain was sequenced during a study of blood T cell repertoires in COVID-19. Study information: T cells, B-cell-depleted T cells, or PBMCs provided the cDNA or gDNA that served as material.

TCRdb's copy holds only in-frame clones and misses some; the assay was immunoSEQ multiplex PCR. The profile covers about 280,000 clones, with more than 75% appearing a single time and about 1.9% taken by the ten largest. The CDR3 loop spans 14 amino acids. Germline V gives CDR1 SGHNT, CDR2 YYREEE (reference sequence). V lost 4 bases and J lost 6; bases outside the gene matches: 7. The specimen sequenced was peripheral blood. The chain links TRBV5-4 to TRBJ1-1; 9 nucleotides agree with TRBD1. The clonotype originates from a woman between 25 and 40 years old who had recovered from COVID-19. The CDR3 region is CASSTEGQGSEAFF. The CDR3 region has the DNA TGTGCCAGCAGCACGGAGGGACAGGGATCTGAAGCTTTCTTT.